The 12 T cell receptor beta chains below were found in one sample sequenced in a study of CD8+ T cells in alopecia areata. Sorting used CD4, CD8alpha, NKG2D, NKG2ACE and other markers on pooled cutaneous lymph node cells. cDNA prepared by RNA extraction and subsequent reverse transcription served as the template for sequencing. Libraries were prepared by immunoSEQ multiplex PCR; TCRdb keeps only in-frame clonotypes and omits some of them. The sample has 250,000 or so clones, none seen only once. The sample consisted of CD4+ T cells sorted from a lymph node. These TCRs come from a C3H/HeJ mouse with alopecia areata. Strain haplotype at MHC: H2-k.

This clone showed up just a few times. The listed genes are named as in mouse. Read sequence stops 4 residues before the CDR3 end, and the germline J gene provides the missing end. This chain uses TRBV13-1 with TRBJ1-1; a possible D gene is TRBD1 (5 bases). Deletions cut 2 bases from V and 0 bases from J, with 8 bases between. The CDR3 totals 14 residues. CDR1 NSHNY and CDR2 SYGAGN come from the germline V gene. The CDR3 DNA, read in part, is TGTGCCAGCAGTGAACAGGTTGCAAACACA. Protein: CASSEQVANT. The CDR3 reads in full as CASSEQVANTEVFF.

On this clone itself: The gene names given are mouse names. Sequencing ends 4 residues short of the CDR3 end; the germline J gene provides the rest. In the same sample, other DNA sequences code for this CDR3. This chain joins TRBV1 and TRBJ2-3, with 10 bases matching TRBD2. Germline CDR1 reads NSQYPW; CDR2 reads LRSPGD (reference sequence). This CDR3 comprises 16 residues. With V trimmed by 3 bases and J by 0 bases, 3 bases remained unmatched. The DNA read from the CDR3 is TGCACCTGCAGTGCTGGGACTGGGGCTAGTGCAGAA. Amino acid sequence: CTCSAGTGASAE. The CDR3, in full, reads CTCSAGTGASAETLYF.

On this clone itself: Mouse gene names apply. The CDR3 end is not reached by the read, which stops 4 residues before it; the germline J gene fills it in. This chain uses TRBV1 with TRBJ2-3; D ambiguous. Per the germline V gene, CDR1 is NSQYPW and CDR2 is LRSPGD (reference sequence). V lost 2 bases to trimming and J lost 1 base, with 7 bases between them. The CDR3 covers 14 residues. The CDR3 DNA, read in part, is TGCACCTGCAGTGCAAGCCAGGGTGCAGAA. This encodes CTCSASQGAE. The whole CDR3 reads CTCSASQGAETLYF. The variable domain in full, completed from reference TRBV1 and TRBJ2-3, reads VTLLEQNPRWRLVPRGQAVNLRCILKNSQYPWMSWYQQDLQKQLQWLFTLRSPGDKEVKSLPGADYLATRVTDTELRLQVANMSQGRTLYCTCSASQGAETLYFGSGTRLTVL.

Concerning this clone itself: The germline and genes are mouse ones. The CDR3 goes on 4 residues after the read ends, and that part is filled in from the germline J gene. The V gene is TRBV13-1, the J gene TRBJ2-1; TRBD1 agrees at 9 bases. The CDR3 loop spans 14 amino acids. Germline V lookup: CDR1 NSHNY, CDR2 SYGAGN. Incomplete CDR3 DNA: TGTGCCAGCAGTGAGGGACAGGGTTGGGCT. Its protein is CASSEGQGWA. The entire CDR3 protein reads CASSEGQGWAEQFF.

Comments on this clone: The gene names here belong to mouse. The read finishes 4 residues shy of the CDR3 end, and the germline J gene is used to complete it. At the DNA level, this CDR3 is encoded by other sequences in the same sample as well. V gene TRBV31 combines with J gene TRBJ2-3; maybe TRBD2 (6 bases). The V end was cut by 0 bases, the J end by 0 bases, with 10 bases between. The CDR3 loop spans 15 amino acids. Germline V gives CDR1 GKSSPN, CDR2 SITVG. The CDR3 spells CAWSLLGSSAETLYF. Incomplete CDR3 DNA: TGTGCCTGGAGTCTCCTGGGGTCTAGTGCAGAA.

The sample holds a few counts of this clone. Each gene name is a mouse one. Sequencing ends 4 residues short of the CDR3 end; the germline J gene provides the rest. The genes are TRBV1 and TRBJ1-1, with 9 bases fitting TRBD1. After removal of 4 bases from V and 4 bases from J, the junction contained 4 bases not matched to a gene. Germline CDR1 NSQYPW, CDR2 LRSPGD (reference sequence). This CDR3 has 14 residues. The CDR3 spells CTCSGTGAGTEVFF. The sequenced part of the CDR3 DNA is TGCACCTGCAGTGGGACAGGGGCGGGCACA.

A word on this clone: The gene names given are mouse names. The CDR3 is cut off 4 residues early in the read; its end comes from the germline J gene. This chain joins TRBV2 and TRBJ1-2; possible D gene TRBD1, 6 bases. Germline V gives CDR1 LGHNA, CDR2 YSYQKL. V was clipped by 0 bases and J by 0 bases, with 11 bases between them. CDR3 length: 16 residues. The CDR3 sequence is CASSQDLGQSNSDYTF. CDR3 DNA, as far as it was read: TGTGCCAGCAGCCAAGATCTAGGACAGTCAAACTCC.

This clone occurred a few times. Genes here carry mouse names. The observed sequence ends 4 residues before the CDR3 terminus, with the missing tail filled in from the germline J gene. Other nucleotide sequences from this sample produce the same CDR3. J is TRBJ2-5 and V is TRBV17; D is possibly TRBD1 (6 bases). Germline assignment: CDR1 MNHDT and CDR2 YYDKIL. The CDR3 sequence is 13 residues long. The DNA read from the CDR3 is TGTGCTAGCAGTAGGCAGGGGAGGGAC. This gives the protein CASSRQGRD. The complete CDR3 sequence is CASSRQGRDTQYF.

The table lists this clone with a few counts. The gene names here belong to mouse. The sequenced fragment ends 4 residues before the CDR3 boundary, so the rest is inferred from the germline J gene. V and J are TRBV13-1 and TRBJ2-3; 9 bases align to TRBD1. Germline-derived CDR1 and CDR2 are NSHNY and SYGAGN. CDR3 size: 15 residues. The part of the CDR3 DNA that was read is TGTGCCAGCAGTCCCCCGGGACAGGGTCGAGAA. Translated, it gives CASSPPGQGRE. The entire CDR3 sequence reads CASSPPGQGRETLYF.

Concerning this clone itself: Any gene name here is a mouse gene name. The chain's CDR3 is CTCQKGGPSAETLYF. CDR3 DNA (partial): TGCACCTGCCAGAAGGGGGGGCCTAGTGCAGAA. The chain links TRBV1 to TRBJ2-3, with 8 nucleotides matching TRBD2. Read sequence stops 4 residues before the CDR3 end, and the germline J gene provides the missing end. Germline trimming cut 8 bases from V and 0 bases from J; bases unmatched to any gene: 7. The CDR3 totals 15 residues. Germline-derived CDR1 and CDR2 are NSQYPW and LRSPGD (reference sequence).

This clone has just a few counts. The gene symbols are mouse symbols. From the germline J gene comes the end of the CDR3, since the read stops 4 residues before it. This chain links TRBV14 with TRBJ2-5; 11 positions agree with TRBD2. The CDR3 covers 15 residues. Germline V gene sequence: CDR1 SGHDT, CDR2 FRDEAV. CDR3 DNA (partial): TGTGCCAGCAGTTTGGGGGACTGGGGGAAAGAC. This encodes CASSLGDWGKD. The whole CDR3 sequence reads CASSLGDWGKDTQYF.

This clone has just a few counts. Mouse gene names apply. The DNA ends 4 residues before the CDR3 does, and the rest of the CDR3 is filled in from the germline J gene. V and J are TRBV13-2 and TRBJ2-7; the match to TRBD2 covers 8 bases. Trimming at V came to 1 base and at J to 2 bases, leaving 2 bases not matched to a gene. Germline V gene lookup returns CDR1 NNHNN and CDR2 SYGAGS (reference sequence). This CDR3 contains 14 residues. The CDR3 region is CASGDPGGPYEQYF. Partial CDR3 DNA: TGTGCCAGCGGTGATCCTGGGGGGCCCTAT.